Listed below are T cell receptor beta chains from one sample, sequenced in a study of PD-L1 blockade in urothelial cancer. Profiling relied on immunoSEQ multiplex PCR, and the TCRdb table lists in-frame clones only, not all of them. The sample lists around 50,000 clones, approximately 85% seen once, with approximately 2% in the top ten. The sequencing used PBMCs, collected around atezolizumab (anti-PD-L1) treatment. All receptors come from a man aged 50 to 60 with urothelial cancer. CDR3s include the opening cysteine and the closing phenylalanine or tryptophan. A D gene is named only where the DNA matches it firmly. Size tells how often a clone was seen (once, few, many) or the class of an expanded clone, and some rows leave it out.

j_gene: TRBJ1-1; abundance: .; d_gene: .; v_gene: TRBV7-9; CDR3nt: TGTGCCAGCAGCCGAGACAGGATAAACACTGAAGCTTTCTTT; CDR3aa: CASSRDRINTEAFF
j_gene: TRBJ2-3; abundance: .; d_gene: .; v_gene: TRBV6-6; CDR3nt: TGTGCCAGCAGCGACACGGACACAGATACGCAGTATTTT; CDR3aa: CASSDTDTDTQYF
j_gene: TRBJ1-2; abundance: .; d_gene: .; v_gene: TRBV7-9; CDR3nt: TGTGCCAGCAGCTGGACAGCCGGGGGCTACACCTTC; CDR3aa: CASSWTAGGYTF
j_gene: TRBJ2-1; abundance: .; d_gene: TRBD2; v_gene: TRBV5-1; CDR3nt: TGCGCCAGCAGCTCTGGACTAGCGGGGCTCTACAATGAGCAGTTCTTC; CDR3aa: CASSSGLAGLYNEQFF
j_gene: TRBJ2-6; abundance: .; d_gene: .; v_gene: TRBV6-1; CDR3nt: TGTGCCAGCAGTGAACTCTCTGGGGCCAACGTCCTGACTTTC; CDR3aa: CASSELSGANVLTF
j_gene: TRBJ1-3; abundance: few; d_gene: .; v_gene: TRBV5-4; CDR3nt: TGTGCCAGCAGCTTCGACACCCGGGGAAACACCATATATTTT; CDR3aa: CASSFDTRGNTIYF
j_gene: TRBJ2-7; abundance: .; d_gene: TRBD1; v_gene: TRBV7-9; CDR3nt: TGTGCCAGCAGCTCCTGGGGACAGGGAGCCTACGAGCAGTACTTC; CDR3aa: CASSSWGQGAYEQYF
j_gene: TRBJ1-6; abundance: .; d_gene: .; v_gene: TRBV10-2; CDR3nt: TGCGCCAGCAGTGCCTCCAATTCACCCCTCCACTTT; CDR3aa: CASSASNSPLHF
j_gene: TRBJ2-5; abundance: .; d_gene: .; v_gene: TRBV5-1; CDR3nt: TGCGCCAGCAGCAGAAGTCGACAGACCAAAGAGACCCAGTACTTC; CDR3aa: CASSRSRQTKETQYF
j_gene: TRBJ1-5; abundance: .; d_gene: .; v_gene: TRBV6-5; CDR3nt: TGTGCCAGCCAGCCATACAGGAATCAGCCCCAGCATTTT; CDR3aa: CASQPYRNQPQHF
j_gene: TRBJ2-1; abundance: many; d_gene: .; v_gene: TRBV19; CDR3nt: TGTGCCAGTAGGGGAGACACGGGCACCTACAATGAGCAGTTCTTC; CDR3aa: CASRGDTGTYNEQFF
j_gene: TRBJ1-3; abundance: .; d_gene: .; v_gene: TRBV28; CDR3nt: TGTGCCAGCAGTTTATCGTTGCAGGGCTCTGGAAACACCATATATTTT; CDR3aa: CASSLSLQGSGNTIYF
j_gene: TRBJ1-5; abundance: .; d_gene: .; v_gene: TRBV10-3; CDR3nt: TGTGCCATCAGTCCGGGGGGAGGACAGCCCCAGCATTTT; CDR3aa: CAISPGGGQPQHF
j_gene: TRBJ1-1; abundance: .; d_gene: .; v_gene: TRBV5-1; CDR3nt: TGCGCCAGCAGCTTGGTGGCGGGTATGAACACTGAAGCTTTCTTT; CDR3aa: CASSLVAGMNTEAFF
j_gene: TRBJ1-2; abundance: once; d_gene: TRBD1; v_gene: TRBV19; CDR3nt: TGTGCCAGTAGTATCCTTATCCGGGACAGGGGAAACTATGGCTACACCTTC; CDR3aa: CASSILIRDRGNYGYTF
j_gene: TRBJ1-1; abundance: .; d_gene: TRBD1; v_gene: TRBV4-1; CDR3nt: TGCGCTAGCAGGGGGCCTCTACGGAACACTGAAGCTTTCTTT; CDR3aa: CASRGPLRNTEAFF
j_gene: TRBJ2-2; abundance: .; d_gene: TRBD2; v_gene: TRBV6-1; CDR3nt: TGTGCCAGCAGTGAACTAGCGGGGGGGCCGAGGGAGCTGTTTTTT; CDR3aa: CASSELAGGPRELFF
j_gene: TRBJ2-7; abundance: .; d_gene: .; v_gene: TRBV19; CDR3nt: TGTGCCAGTAGTAGCCAACAGGGACCTTTTCGAGAGCAGTACTTC; CDR3aa: CASSSQQGPFREQYF
j_gene: TRBJ1-1; abundance: .; d_gene: .; v_gene: TRBV7-2; CDR3nt: TGTGCCAGCAGCTTAGGATTGGTGGGGAGGGACACTGAAGCTTTCTTT; CDR3aa: CASSLGLVGRDTEAFF
j_gene: TRBJ1-1; abundance: .; d_gene: TRBD1; v_gene: TRBV5-4; CDR3nt: TGTGCCAGCAGCTTCTGGACAGGGGGGAAGAACACTGAAGCTTTCTTT; CDR3aa: CASSFWTGGKNTEAFF
j_gene: TRBJ2-2; abundance: .; d_gene: TRBD2; v_gene: TRBV28; CDR3nt: TGTGCCAGCAGTTATGGGGGGGGAGGCACCGGGGAGCTGTTTTTT; CDR3aa: CASSYGGGGTGELFF
j_gene: TRBJ2-3; abundance: .; d_gene: .; v_gene: TRBV6-1; CDR3nt: TGTGCCAGCAGTGAAGCTGCCTTCGGGAATCGTGCGTATTTT; CDR3aa: CASSEAAFGNRAYF
j_gene: TRBJ2-3; abundance: once; d_gene: TRBD1; v_gene: TRBV2; CDR3nt: TGTGCCAGCAGTGAAGGGGGGACAGGCGCAGATACGCAGTATTTT; CDR3aa: CASSEGGTGADTQYF
j_gene: TRBJ1-2; abundance: .; d_gene: .; v_gene: TRBV7-2; CDR3nt: TGTGCCAGCAGCCAACAGCTGAACTATGGCTACACCTTC; CDR3aa: CASSQQLNYGYTF